This T cell receptor beta chain was recorded in a study of T cell changes during pregnancy in multiple sclerosis. This table comes from immunoSEQ multiplex PCR, and its TCRdb copy is limited to in-frame clones, with some not included. The profile shows tens of thousands of clones, 80% to 95% of them singletons. Germline V gives CDR1 LNHDA, CDR2 SQIVND (reference sequence). This CDR3 contains 12 residues. V was clipped by 3 bases and J by 6 bases, with 9 bases between them. The TCR comes from a female donor in good health, enrolled as a control in a pregnancy study. The V call is TRBV19, the J call TRBJ2-7, with TRBD2 as a possible D gene (5 bases). This specimen was peripheral blood, taken in the third trimester of pregnancy. CDR3 sequence reads: CASSMIGSEQYF. In DNA, the CDR3 is TGTGCCAGTAGTATGATAGGGAGCGAGCAGTACTTC.